The 29 T cell receptor beta chains given below trace back to one sample, sequenced in a study of a mutant IDH1 vaccine in newly diagnosed glioma. Assay: immunoSEQ multiplex PCR; the TCRdb copy retains only in-frame clones and omits some. Of some 130,000 clones in the sample, around 77% were seen once. The antigens for these receptors are not known. The sample's time point: week 11, during vaccination. Vaccination used 300 ug of mutant IDH1 20-mer peptide per dose, with topical imiquimod. The starting material was PBMCs, obtained from a glioma patient whose treatment included an IDH1 peptide vaccine. The source is a man between 35 and 55 years old with glioma.

This sequence joins TRBV7-2 and TRBJ1-2; TRBD1 might be the D (6 bases). Trimming took 5 bases from V and 13 from J, leaving 17 bases between them. The CDR3 extends over 12 amino acids. Germline V lookup: CDR1 SGHTA, CDR2 FQGNSA. The CDR3 nucleotides read TGTGCCAGCAGCCCCGCGGGGGGCACGCTCACCTTC. As protein: CASSPAGGTLTF.

This clone was found a few times. CDR3: CASSLVTVSNQPQHF. CDR3 nucleotides: TGTGCCAGCAGCTTAGTAACAGTTAGCAATCAGCCCCAGCATTTT. The gene calls are TRBV7-9 and TRBJ1-5; D not certain. Trimming left V 1 base short and J 0 bases short, with 7 bases between. CDR1 SEHNR and CDR2 FQNEAQ come from the germline V gene (reference sequence). The CDR3 has 15 residues.

This clone has a single count. V is TRBV5-1 and J is TRBJ2-3; D ambiguous. Germline V lookup: CDR1 SGHRS, CDR2 YFSETQ. The CDR3 extends over 11 amino acids. Trimming removed 5 bases from V and 2 bases from J, with 3 bases in between. For the CDR3, the DNA is TGCGCCAGCAGACACACAGATACGCAGTATTTT. Translation gives CASRHTDTQYF.

The chain uses TRBV28 and TRBJ2-7, with 7 bases aligning to TRBD2. Per the germline V gene, CDR1 is MDHEN and CDR2 is SYDVKM. CDR3 size: 15 residues. DNA of the CDR3: TGTGTCGTAGCGCAGGCGGGAGTTCCGGGGGACGAGCAGTACTTC. Residues: CVVAQAGVPGDEQYF. Looking up the rest from reference TRBV28 and TRBJ2-7 gives the full variable domain: DVKVTQSSRYLVKRTGEKVFLECVQDMDHENMFWYRQDPGLGLRLIYFSYDVKMKEKGDIPEGYSVSREKKERFSLILESASTNQTSMYLCVVAQAGVPGDEQYFGPGTRLTVT.

The CDR3 loop is CATAGSLTTNEKLFF. DNA for the CDR3: TGTGCCACCGCGGGCAGCCTTACAACTAATGAAAAACTGTTTTTT. The rearrangement joins TRBV19 to TRBJ1-4; the D is unclear. The ends were cut back, 10 bases at V and 0 bases at J, with 15 bases in the middle. The length of the CDR3 is 15 residues. CDR1 LNHDA and CDR2 SQIVND come from the germline V gene (reference sequence).

The rearrangement uses TRBV28 and TRBJ2-7; 9 nucleotides line up with TRBD1. CDR3 length: 14 residues. Germline V CDR1 and CDR2: MDHEN, SYDVKM. Unmatched junction bases numbered 5, after V lost 4 bases and J lost 4 bases. CDR3 region: CASSSGGQGYEQYF. CDR3 DNA sequence: TGTGCCAGCAGTTCCGGGGGACAGGGTTACGAGCAGTACTTC.

This sequence joins TRBV10-3 and TRBJ2-7; D is tentatively TRBD1 or TRBD2 (5 bases each). Trimming took off 0 bases at V and 2 bases at J, with 8 bases between the two ends. Looked up from germline, CDR1 is ENHRY and CDR2 is SYGVKD. The CDR3 is 14 residues long. CDR3 sequence reads: CAISESRGPYEQYF. For the CDR3, the DNA is TGTGCCATCAGTGAGTCTCGGGGCCCCTACGAGCAGTACTTC.

The CDR3 reads CASSLEGGGVRETQYF. CDR3 in DNA: TGTGCCAGCAGCTTAGAGGGGGGAGGAGTGAGAGAGACCCAGTACTTC. This chain uses TRBV7-2 with TRBJ2-5, with D perhaps matching TRBD1 or TRBD2 (6 bases each). V lost 1 base to trimming and J lost 4 bases, with 16 bases between them. CDR3 length: 16 amino acids. Germline V CDR1 and CDR2: SGHTA, FQGNSA.

This CDR3 is CASRQTGSNEQFF. The CDR3 nucleotides are TGTGCCAGCAGACAGACAGGAAGCAATGAGCAGTTCTTC. J is TRBJ2-1 and V is TRBV6-5; a possible D gene is TRBD1 (6 bases). Germline loops: CDR1 MNHEY, CDR2 SVGAGI. This CDR3 region has 13 residues. The V and J ends lost 6 bases and 6 bases respectively, with 12 bases between them.

The chain links TRBV6-4 to TRBJ1-6, with 8 nucleotides matching TRBD1. Germline V gene lookup returns CDR1 MRHNA and CDR2 SNTAGT. With V trimmed by 3 bases and J by 6 bases, 4 bases remained unmatched. The CDR3 spans 15 residues. CDR3 nucleotide sequence: TGTGCCAGCAGTGAGACGACAGGGGTTAATTCACCCCTCCACTTT. Residues: CASSETTGVNSPLHF.

The chain is built from TRBV19 and TRBJ2-2; 7 positions match TRBD1. CDR3 size: 15 residues. The V segment lost 2 bases and the J segment 5 bases; nucleotides outside the gene matches: 5. The V gene's germline CDR1 is LNHDA and CDR2 SQIVND (reference sequence). As DNA, the CDR3 is TGTGCCAGTAGTATAAAGACAGGGTCAACCGGGGAGCTGTTTTTT. It specifies CASSIKTGSTGELFF.

The chain links TRBV5-1 to TRBJ2-7; 10 nucleotides match TRBD1. The CDR3 contains 14 residues. V shed 0 bases, J shed 7 bases, and the junction held 4 bases outside the gene matches. Per germline, CDR1 SGHRS and CDR2 YFSETQ. CDR3 DNA: TGCGCCAGCAGCTTGGGACAGGGGGCGCGGGAGCAGTACTTC. It encodes CASSLGQGAREQYF.

This chain connects TRBV19 to TRBJ1-5; TRBD1 might be the D (5 bases). This CDR3 comprises 16 residues. V was pared by 2 bases and J by 7 bases, with 18 bases between. Germline assignment: CDR1 LNHDA and CDR2 SQIVND (reference sequence). The CDR3 DNA reads TGTGCCAGTAGTATATCCCGGGGGAGGGCCGGGCAGCCCCAGCATTTT. This codes for CASSISRGRAGQPQHF. The full variable domain, with the rest looked up from reference TRBV19 and TRBJ1-5, is DGGITQSPKYLFRKEGQNVTLSCEQNLNHDAMYWYRQDPGQGLRLIYYSQIVNDFQKGDIAEGYSVSREKKESFPLTVTSAQKNPTAFYLCASSISRGRAGQPQHFGDGTRLSIL.

The table lists this clone with a few counts. The chain couples TRBV19 to TRBJ1-5, with a possible D match to TRBD1 (6 bases). V lost 10 bases and J 7 bases, leaving 14 bases between the germline ends. This CDR3 contains 12 residues. Germline CDR1 is LNHDA and CDR2 is SQIVND (reference sequence). CDR3 in amino acids: CATWGGGQPQHF. The CDR3 region has the DNA TGTGCCACCTGGGGGGGCGGGCAGCCCCAGCATTTT.

The chain employs TRBV5-8 and TRBJ1-6, with a weak D call TRBD1 (5 bases). CDR3 size: 16 residues. From germline, CDR1 is SGHTS and CDR2 YDEGEE. Trimming shortened V by 6 bases and J by 4 bases, and 17 bases separated the two germline ends. DNA of the CDR3: TGTGCCAGCACCTCCGTCCCCGGGGCATATAATTCACCCCTCCACTTT. Protein sequence: CASTSVPGAYNSPLHF.

This chain links TRBV7-2 with TRBJ1-1, with 9 bases fitting TRBD1. Germline CDR1 SGHTA, CDR2 FQGNSA. V lost 3 bases to trimming and J lost 4 bases; unmatched junction nucleotides: 6. The CDR3 runs 15 residues. CDR3 protein: CASSFPDRGGTEAFF. The CDR3, as DNA: TGTGCCAGCAGCTTCCCGGACAGGGGTGGCACTGAAGCTTTCTTT. Drawing the rest from reference TRBV7-2 and TRBJ1-1, the complete variable domain is GAGVSQSPSNKVTEKGKDVELRCDPISGHTALYWYRQSLGQGLEFLIYFQGNSAPDKSGLPSDRFSAERTGGSVSTLTIQRTQQEDSAVYLCASSFPDRGGTEAFFGQGTRLTVV.

In its sample, this clone was seen a few times. The V gene is TRBV5-1, the J gene TRBJ1-4, with 8 bases fitting TRBD1. Germline-derived CDR1 and CDR2 are SGHRS and YFSETQ. This CDR3 region has 14 residues. V gave up 4 bases and J gave up 5 bases; unmatched junction bases: 4. This chain's CDR3 is CASSMQGANEKLFF. CDR3 sequence (DNA): TGCGCCAGCAGCATGCAGGGGGCCAATGAAAAACTGTTTTTT. Drawing the rest from reference TRBV5-1 and TRBJ1-4, the complete variable domain is KAGVTQTPRYLIKTRGQQVTLSCSPISGHRSVSWYQQTPGQGLQFLFEYFSETQRNKGNFPGRFSGRQFSNSRSEMNVSTLELGDSALYLCASSMQGANEKLFFGSGTQLSVL.

This chain uses TRBV10-3 with TRBJ2-7; 7 nucleotides agree with TRBD2. The CDR3 runs 13 residues. In germline, CDR1 is ENHRY, CDR2 SYGVKD. The ends lost 8 bases at V and 4 bases at J; junction bases unmatched: 8. As DNA, the CDR3 is TGTGCCATCGCGGCGGGAGTGGGGTACGAGCAGTACTTC. It is translated as CAIAAGVGYEQYF.

The V call is TRBV9, the J call TRBJ2-1; D possibly corresponds to TRBD2 (6 bases). CDR1 and CDR2 from the germline V gene are SGDLS and YYNGEE. Trimming stripped 5 bases from V and 10 bases from J, with 13 bases between. This CDR3 spans 12 amino acids. The DNA of the CDR3 is TGTGCCAGCAGTGGGGCACGGGGGGAGCAGTTCTTC. This encodes CASSGARGEQFF.

The chain combines TRBV28 with TRBJ1-2; TRBD1 matches 10 bases. With 7 bases clipped from V and 8 bases from J, the junction kept 7 bases outside the gene matches. Looked up from germline, CDR1 is MDHEN and CDR2 is SYDVKM. This CDR3 contains 13 residues. The DNA of the CDR3 is TGTGCCAGCATCGACAGGGGGCGTGACGGCTACACCTTC. Its protein is CASIDRGRDGYTF.

The chain combines TRBV6-6 with TRBJ1-2; possible D gene TRBD1, 6 bases. V lost 3 bases, J lost 0 bases, and 14 bases lay in between. Germline V gene lookup returns CDR1 MNHNY and CDR2 SVGAGI (reference sequence). This CDR3 region has 16 residues. CDR3 region: CASSYRGARANYGYTF. DNA of the CDR3: TGTGCCAGCAGTTATCGGGGGGCGCGGGCTAACTATGGCTACACCTTC.

The gene calls are TRBV15 and TRBJ2-7; D may correspond to TRBD1 or TRBD2 (5 bases each). The CDR3 spans 15 residues. From germline, CDR1 is LNHNV and CDR2 YYDKDF (reference sequence). V lost 2 bases and J lost 2, with 13 bases in between. The CDR3 sequence is CATSRPSGTTYEQYF. The CDR3 DNA is TGTGCCACCAGCAGACCCTCCGGGACGACCTACGAGCAGTACTTC.

The rearrangement joins TRBV28 to TRBJ1-2, with D hard to call. V was shortened by 6 bases and J by 6 bases, with 14 bases between the two germline ends. CDR3 length: 13 residues. The V gene's germline CDR1 is MDHEN and CDR2 SYDVKM. CDR3 protein: CASRSTEINGYTF. The DNA for the CDR3 is TGTGCCAGCAGATCCACAGAGATTAATGGCTACACCTTC.

The V call is TRBV30, the J call TRBJ2-7; D possibly corresponds to TRBD1 (6 bases). Germline CDR1 reads GTSNPN; CDR2 reads SVGIG (reference sequence). This CDR3 has 13 residues. V lost 4 bases to trimming and J lost 7 bases, with 17 bases between them. The CDR3 DNA sequence: TGTGCCTGGATTACAGGGTCAGGGTCTGAGCAGTACTTC. The encoded protein is CAWITGSGSEQYF.

The table lists this clone with a count of one. Different DNA sequences within this sample yield the same CDR3. The rearrangement joins TRBV7-8 to TRBJ2-1; unclear D gene. Germline V gene sequence: CDR1 SGHVS, CDR2 FQNEAQ. The CDR3 runs 14 residues. Trimming shortened V by 0 bases and J by 6 bases, and 9 bases separated the two germline ends. The CDR3 nucleotides read TGTGCCAGCAGCTTAGCGAGCACGGTCAATGAGCAGTTCTTC. Protein sequence: CASSLASTVNEQFF.

The V call is TRBV5-6, the J call TRBJ2-7, with 8 bases fitting TRBD1. V shed 3 bases, J shed 4 bases, and the junction held 12 bases outside the gene matches. In germline, CDR1 is SGHDT, CDR2 YYEEEE. There are 16 residues in the CDR3. CDR3 bases: TGTGCCAGCAGCTCGGTGCGGGCAGGGGGCGGGTACGAGCAGTACTTC. Translating it yields CASSSVRAGGGYEQYF.

This chain joins TRBV7-9 and TRBJ2-5, with 9 nucleotides matching TRBD2. CDR3 length equals 15 residues. V trimming: 3 bases; J trimming: 5 bases; junction bases outside the gene matches: 7. Germline-derived CDR1 and CDR2 are SEHNR and FQNEAQ (reference sequence). The DNA of the CDR3 is TGTGCCAGCAGCTTGCCGGGACTAGCAAGGGAGACCCAGTACTTC. Translation gives CASSLPGLARETQYF. Complete variable domain (other parts from reference TRBV7-9 and TRBJ2-5): DTGVSQNPRHKITKRGQNVTFRCDPISEHNRLYWYRQTLGQGPEFLTYFQNEAQLEKSRLLSDRFSAERPKGSFSTLEIQRTEQGDSAMYLCASSLPGLARETQYFGPGTRLLVL.

The chain uses TRBV4-3 and TRBJ2-5, with 9 bases lining up with TRBD1. This CDR3 region has 15 residues. Germline V gene sequence: CDR1 LGHNA, CDR2 YSLEER. J was trimmed by 2 bases and V by 4 bases; bases with no gene match: 5. The chain's CDR3 is CASSRDGQGQETQYF. The CDR3 DNA reads TGCGCCAGCAGCCGGGACGGACAGGGGCAAGAGACCCAGTACTTC.

The chain carries TRBV4-1 and TRBJ2-7; D perhaps matches TRBD2 (6 bases). Trimming pared 4 bases from V and 0 bases from J, leaving 16 bases between. The CDR3 contains 16 residues. Germline V CDR1 and CDR2: MGHRA, YSYEKL. CDR3 protein: CASSLYSSASSYEQYF. In nucleotides, the CDR3 is TGCGCCAGCAGCCTCTATTCTAGCGCGAGCTCCTACGAGCAGTACTTC.